Below are 29 T cell receptor beta chains sequenced from a single sample in a study of T cell responses to AZD1222 COVID-19 vaccine. TCRdb's table, derived via immunoSEQ multiplex PCR, lists solely in-frame clones and lacks some. The table has approximately 200,000 clones, almost 95% seen once. The sequencing here drew on peripheral blood, taken on day 0 of AZD1222 vaccination. The receptors stem from an adult in good health.

The chain combines TRBV7-9 with TRBJ1-2, with a possible D match to TRBD1 (6 bases). The germline V and J ends were trimmed by 5 bases and 2 bases, with 18 bases remaining between them. The germline V gene encodes CDR1 SEHNR and CDR2 FQNEAQ (reference sequence). The CDR3 is 16 amino acids. The CDR3 loop is CASSGTGLSSNYGYTF. The CDR3 DNA reads as TGTGCCAGCAGCGGTACAGGGTTATCTTCAAACTATGGCTACACCTTC.

This clone was picked up one time. This rearrangement joins TRBV7-8 to TRBJ2-7; D gene ambiguous. V was pared by 1 base and J by 2 bases, with 12 bases between. CDR3 length: 15 amino acids. From germline, CDR1 is SGHVS and CDR2 FQNEAQ. The CDR3 region is CASSLGQDITYEQYF. CDR3 DNA sequence: TGTGCCAGCAGCTTAGGGCAGGATATAACCTACGAGCAGTACTTC. Variable domain in full (rest from reference TRBV7-8 and TRBJ2-7): GAGVSQSPRYKVAKRGQDVALRCDPISGHVSLFWYQQALGQGPEFLTYFQNEAQLDKSGLPSDRFFAERPEGSVSTLKIQRTQQEDSAVYLCASSLGQDITYEQYFGPGTRLTVT.

This sequence joins TRBV29-1 and TRBJ1-3; D not certain. The V and J ends lost 6 bases and 6 bases respectively, with 9 bases between them. CDR1 is SQVTM and CDR2 is ANQGSEA in the germline V gene. The CDR3 has 11 residues. CDR3: CSVAQANTIYF. The CDR3 bases are TGCAGCGTCGCCCAGGCAAACACCATATATTTT.

The rearrangement uses TRBV5-1 and TRBJ1-1; TRBD1 matches at 7 bases. V lost 4 bases, J lost 5 bases, and 14 bases stayed unmatched. The CDR3 loop spans 16 amino acids. CDR1 is SGHRS and CDR2 is YFSETQ in the germline V gene. In nucleotides, the CDR3 is TGCGCCAGCAGCGCTACCCCTCATTCAGGGGGTACTGAAGCTTTCTTT. Encoded protein: CASSATPHSGGTEAFF.

The gene calls are TRBV27 and TRBJ2-2, with 10 nucleotides matching TRBD1. Germline CDR1 and CDR2: MNHEY and SMNVEV (reference sequence). V lost 7 bases, J lost 8 bases, and 13 bases stayed unmatched. The CDR3 has 16 residues. The CDR3 region has the DNA TGTGCCAGCATACTTCCGGGACAGGGGAATTCAGGGGAGCTGTTTTTT. Translation: CASILPGQGNSGELFF.

V and J are TRBV12-3 or TRBV12-4 and TRBJ1-5; the match to TRBD1 covers 7 bases. The CDR3 has 13 residues. The trim removed 10 bases at V and 6 bases at J, leaving 9 bases unmatched. This CDR3 reads CATSTGNVQPQHF. The CDR3 coding sequence is TGTGCCACATCGACAGGGAATGTTCAGCCCCAGCATTTT.

This clone was recorded only once. V gene TRBV11-1 combines with J gene TRBJ2-3, with TRBD1 matching over 9 bases. The CDR3 is 16 amino acids. Per germline, CDR1 SGHAT and CDR2 FQDESV (reference sequence). V shed 5 bases and J 6 bases; nucleotides not matched to a gene: 12. The CDR3 loop is CASSDLPGQGGDTQYF. Written as DNA, the CDR3 is TGTGCCAGCAGCGACCTGCCGGGACAGGGAGGGGATACGCAGTATTTT. The full variable domain, rest sourced from reference TRBV11-1 and TRBJ2-3, is EAEVAQSPRYKITEKSQAVAFWCDPISGHATLYWYRQILGQGPELLVQFQDESVVDDSQLPKDRFSAERLKGVDSTLKIQPAELGDSAMYLCASSDLPGQGGDTQYFGPGTRLTVL.

The chain couples TRBV15 to TRBJ2-5; D ambiguous. V was cut by 2 bases and J by 3 bases, with 7 bases left in between. The V gene's germline CDR1 is LNHNV and CDR2 YYDKDF (reference sequence). This CDR3 region has 13 residues. CDR3 in amino acids: CATSRTGEETQYF. CDR3 DNA sequence: TGTGCCACCAGCAGAACCGGTGAAGAGACCCAGTACTTC.

This clone has a single count. The CDR3 here is CASSQGLGTDTQYF. The CDR3 DNA reads TGTGCCAGCAGCCAAGGACTTGGCACAGATACGCAGTATTTT. The chain carries TRBV3-1 (or the pseudogene TRBV3-2) and TRBJ2-3; D ambiguous. Germline CDR1 is LGHDT and CDR2 is YNNKEL (reference sequence). V was pared by 1 base and J by 1 base, with 6 bases between. CDR3 length: 14 amino acids.

V and J are TRBV15 and TRBJ2-5; 16 nucleotides match TRBD2. Germline loops: CDR1 LNHNV, CDR2 YYDKDF (reference sequence). The junction had 7 bases not matched to a gene; V was cut back by 5 bases and J by 4 bases. The CDR3 covers 17 residues. As DNA, the CDR3 is TGTGCCACCAGCTCCGGGACTAGCGGGAGGGCCGCAGAGACCCAGTACTTC. Residues: CATSSGTSGRAAETQYF.

The chain is built from TRBV30 and TRBJ1-1, with unresolved D. Germline values: CDR1 GTSNPN, CDR2 SVGIG (reference sequence). V lost 3 bases, J lost 4 bases, and 9 bases lay in between. The CDR3 contains 12 residues. The CDR3 loop is CAWSGAVTEAFF. The CDR3 DNA sequence: TGTGCCTGGAGCGGAGCGGTCACTGAAGCTTTCTTT. Filled out from reference TRBV30 and TRBJ1-1, the complete variable domain reads SQTIHQWPATLVQPVGSPLSLECTVEGTSNPNLYWYRQAAGRGLQLLFYSVGIGQISSEVPQNLSASRPQDRQFILSSKKLLLSDSGFYLCAWSGAVTEAFFGQGTRLTVV.

The rearrangement uses TRBV6-5 and TRBJ2-1, with D perhaps matching TRBD2 (6 bases). The germline V gene encodes CDR1 MNHEY and CDR2 SVGAGI. This CDR3 region has 16 residues. Trimming pared 0 bases from V and 6 bases from J, leaving 15 bases between. CDR3 sequence reads: CASSYSGGLALNEQFF. The CDR3 coding sequence is TGTGCCAGCAGTTACTCGGGCGGGCTAGCGCTCAATGAGCAGTTCTTC.

CDR3 protein: CASSPVTGRGSEQYF. Written as DNA, the CDR3 is TGTGCCAGCAGCCCAGTGACTGGGAGGGGTAGCGAGCAGTACTTC. The chain has TRBV9 and TRBJ2-7, with 7 bases that match TRBD2. The V gene end was trimmed by 4 bases and the J gene end by 6 bases; junction bases not matched to a gene: 13. CDR3 length: 15 residues. CDR1 SGDLS and CDR2 YYNGEE come from the germline V gene.

The sample holds one count of this clone. The chain couples TRBV3-1 (or the pseudogene TRBV3-2) to TRBJ2-2; 12 bases agree with TRBD2. CDR3 length: 14 residues. V was clipped by 4 bases and J by 7 bases; unmatched bases: 1. CDR1 LGHDT and CDR2 YNNKEL come from the germline V gene (reference sequence). The DNA for the CDR3 is TGTGCCAGCAGCCCGGGACTAGCGGGCGGGGAGCTGTTTTTT. Residues: CASSPGLAGGELFF.

The gene calls are TRBV18 and TRBJ2-1; 11 nucleotides line up with TRBD2. Losses at the gene ends were 3 bases for V and 6 bases for J; bases not matched to a gene: 4. CDR1 is KGHSH and CDR2 is LQKENI in the germline V gene. This CDR3 is built from 15 residues. The CDR3 is CASSPTSGRTNEQFF. The CDR3 DNA is TGTGCCAGCTCACCCACTAGCGGGAGAACCAATGAGCAGTTCTTC.

The count of this clone is one. The rearrangement uses TRBV7-2 and TRBJ2-3; 7 bases are shared with TRBD2. The germline V gene encodes CDR1 SGHTA and CDR2 FQGNSA. The CDR3 is 17 residues long. Trimming took 5 bases from V and 2 from J; bases not matched to a gene: 13. CDR3 DNA sequence: TGTGCCAGCAGCCAGCACCGGGAGGAACCGCACACAGATACGCAGTATTTT. Amino acids: CASSQHREEPHTDTQYF.

The CDR3 coding sequence is TGTGCCAGCAGTTTGGGCGGAGCCCGCACAGATACGCAGTATTTT. Protein: CASSLGGARTDTQYF. The V and J genes are TRBV28 and TRBJ2-3; D is uncertain. The CDR3 totals 15 residues. CDR1 is MDHEN and CDR2 is SYDVKM in the germline V gene. The V gene lost 3 bases and the J gene lost 1 base, with 11 bases spanning the gap.

This chain connects TRBV7-9 to TRBJ1-2; weak D call: TRBD1 (5 bases). Per germline, CDR1 SEHNR and CDR2 FQNEAQ (reference sequence). This CDR3 contains 13 residues. The ends were cut back, 5 bases at V and 5 bases at J, with 12 bases in the middle. The CDR3 DNA reads TGTGCCAGCAGCCAATCCGACAGATATGGCTACACCTTC. This sequence encodes CASSQSDRYGYTF.

This clone was detected only once. The chain employs TRBV28 and TRBJ1-1; TRBD1 might be the D (6 bases). Germline V lookup: CDR1 MDHEN, CDR2 SYDVKM. The length of the CDR3 is 13 residues. The germline V and J ends were trimmed by 8 bases and 1 base, with 11 bases remaining between them. The CDR3, as DNA: TGTGCCAGCTACTCACAGGGGAACACTGAAGCTTTCTTT. Translated: CASYSQGNTEAFF. The entire variable domain, with the rest obtained from reference TRBV28 and TRBJ1-1, is as follows: DVKVTQSSRYLVKRTGEKVFLECVQDMDHENMFWYRQDPGLGLRLIYFSYDVKMKEKGDIPEGYSVSREKKERFSLILESASTNQTSMYLCASYSQGNTEAFFGQGTRLTVV.

V usage is TRBV6-5 and J usage is TRBJ2-1; D might be TRBD1 or TRBD2, each matching 6 bases. The V and J ends lost 2 bases and 7 bases respectively, with 9 bases between them. The CDR3 loop spans 13 amino acids. Germline V gene data show CDR1 as MNHEY and CDR2 as SVGAGI. For the CDR3, the DNA is TGTGCCAGCAGTTACAGGGGGGCGAATGAGCAGTTCTTC. Translation gives CASSYRGANEQFF.

This clone was detected a few times. V is TRBV12-3 or TRBV12-4 and J is TRBJ2-2; D is undetermined. Trimming cost V 5 bases and J 4 bases, with 8 bases left between them. This CDR3 is built from 13 residues. The CDR3 DNA follows: TGTGCCAGCAGTCTTATTAGCACCGGGGAGCTGTTTTTT. Its protein product is CASSLISTGELFF.

The chain links TRBV14 to TRBJ1-1, with 7 bases lining up with TRBD1. The CDR3 length is 13 residues. V shed 3 bases and J 9 bases; nucleotides not matched to a gene: 7. CDR1 and CDR2 from the germline V gene are SGHDN and FVKESK. The chain's CDR3 is CASSQNRGWKAFF. Written as DNA, the CDR3 is TGTGCCAGCAGCCAGAACAGGGGTTGGAAAGCTTTCTTT.

The gene calls are TRBV15 and TRBJ1-2; no definite D call. V gave up 5 bases and J gave up 4 bases, with 14 bases separating them. This CDR3 has 14 residues. CDR1 LNHNV and CDR2 YYDKDF come from the germline V gene (reference sequence). CDR3 in DNA: TGTGCCACCAGCTCTCGTCACGGTACCTATGGCTACACCTTC. Its protein is CATSSRHGTYGYTF.

The V gene is TRBV28, the J gene TRBJ2-3; 10 bases align to TRBD2. Unmatched junction bases numbered 3, after V lost 6 bases and J lost 0 bases. Germline assignment: CDR1 MDHEN and CDR2 SYDVKM. CDR3 length: 15 residues. CDR3 in DNA: TGTGCCAGCAGCACTAGCGGGACGAGCACAGATACGCAGTATTTT. It yields the protein CASSTSGTSTDTQYF.

This chain connects TRBV10-3 to TRBJ2-5; 14 nucleotides match TRBD2. Per the germline V gene, CDR1 is ENHRY and CDR2 is SYGVKD. This CDR3 spans 15 amino acids. Trimming removed 6 bases from V and 4 bases from J; junction bases left unmatched: 4. The CDR3 region has the DNA TGTGCCATCAGGGGGACTAGCGGGAGCGGAGAGACCCAGTACTTC. Amino acids: CAIRGTSGSGETQYF.

The V gene is TRBV4-1, the J gene TRBJ2-7, with D possibly called TRBD1 or TRBD2 (6 bases each). V was pared by 0 bases and J by 9 bases, with 15 bases between. The CDR3 is 14 amino acids. Germline V CDR1 and CDR2: MGHRA, YSYEKL. CDR3 region: CASSQERGVLGQYF. For the CDR3, the DNA is TGCGCCAGCAGCCAAGAGAGGGGGGTGCTGGGGCAGTACTTC.

The J gene is TRBJ2-7, the V gene TRBV28; D not resolved. The CDR3 extends over 11 amino acids. In germline, CDR1 is MDHEN, CDR2 SYDVKM. V was clipped by 2 bases and J by 6 bases, with 5 bases between them. CDR3 sequence: CASSLRSEQYF. As DNA, the CDR3 is TGTGCCAGCAGTTTAAGGTCCGAGCAGTACTTC.

The chain joins TRBV19 to TRBJ1-1, with D possibly matching TRBD1 (5 bases). The CDR3 is 14 amino acids. Germline assignment: CDR1 LNHDA and CDR2 SQIVND (reference sequence). V lost 4 bases and J lost 1, with 10 bases in between. The CDR3 loop reads CASSKMGGNTEAFF. In nucleotides, the CDR3 is TGTGCCAGTAGTAAAATGGGGGGGAACACTGAAGCTTTCTTT.

Here the CDR3 DNA reads TGTGCCAGCAGTTACGGTACAGGGGTTCAAGATACGCAGTATTTT. Protein: CASSYGTGVQDTQYF. J is TRBJ2-3 and V is TRBV6-5; 7 nucleotides align to TRBD1. CDR1 and CDR2 from the germline V gene are MNHEY and SVGAGI. The CDR3 has 15 amino acids. J gave up 5 bases and V 2 bases, and 7 bases lay outside the gene matches.